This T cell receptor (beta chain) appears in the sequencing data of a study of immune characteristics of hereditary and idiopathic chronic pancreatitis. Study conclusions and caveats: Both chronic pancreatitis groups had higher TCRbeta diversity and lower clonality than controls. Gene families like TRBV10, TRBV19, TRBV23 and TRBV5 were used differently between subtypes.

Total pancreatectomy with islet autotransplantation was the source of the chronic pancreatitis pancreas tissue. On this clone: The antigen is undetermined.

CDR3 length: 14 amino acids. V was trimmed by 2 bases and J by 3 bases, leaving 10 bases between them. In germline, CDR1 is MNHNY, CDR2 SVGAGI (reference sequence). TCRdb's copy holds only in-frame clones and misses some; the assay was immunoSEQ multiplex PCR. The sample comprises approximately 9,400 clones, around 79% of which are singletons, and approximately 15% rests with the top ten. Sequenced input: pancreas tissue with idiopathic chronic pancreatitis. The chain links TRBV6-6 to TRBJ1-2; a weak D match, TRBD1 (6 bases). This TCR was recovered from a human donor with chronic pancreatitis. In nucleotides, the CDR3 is TGTGCCAGCAGTTACGGGGGCCCGGACTATGGCTACACCTTC. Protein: CASSYGGPDYGYTF.